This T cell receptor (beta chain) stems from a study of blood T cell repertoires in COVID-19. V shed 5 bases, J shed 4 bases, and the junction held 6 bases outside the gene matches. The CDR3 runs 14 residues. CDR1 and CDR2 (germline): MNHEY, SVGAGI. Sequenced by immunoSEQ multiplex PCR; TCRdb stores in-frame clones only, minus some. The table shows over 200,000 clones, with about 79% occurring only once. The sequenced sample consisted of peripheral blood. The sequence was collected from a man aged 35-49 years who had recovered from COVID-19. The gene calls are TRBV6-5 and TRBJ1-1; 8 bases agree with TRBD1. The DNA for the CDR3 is TGTGCCAGCAGTCCGGGACAGGTGGTCACTGAAGCTTTCTTT. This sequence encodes CASSPGQVVTEAFF.